Presented here are 5 T cell receptor beta chains from one specimen sequenced in a study of shared clonotypes between healthy human individuals. TCRdb keeps only in-frame clones here, not all; method: immunoSEQ multiplex PCR. The sample has more than 850,000 clones; 75% to 85% are singletons. The material sequenced was memory CD4+ T cells from PBMCs. Regarding subset: CD45RA-negative fraction. The source of these receptors is a man between 18 and 29 years old in good health. Some clones in this sample may be carry-over from other donors' samples.

This clone appeared once. V is TRBV7-9 and J is TRBJ2-7; D call uncertain. The CDR3 covers 12 residues. V lost 4 bases and J lost 7, with 11 bases in between. The germline gives CDR1 SEHNR, CDR2 FQNEAQ (reference sequence). CDR3 DNA: TGTGCCAGCAGCTCCTCCACCTTGGAGCAGTACTTC. Translation: CASSSSTLEQYF.

This chain uses TRBV9 with TRBJ2-1; TRBD1 matches 7 bases. With 7 bases clipped from V and 10 bases from J, the junction kept 8 bases outside the gene matches. The CDR3 is 12 amino acids. Germline V gene data show CDR1 as SGDLS and CDR2 as YYNGEE. The CDR3 loop reads CASQGTATEQFF. The CDR3 DNA is TGTGCCAGCCAAGGGACAGCCACCGAGCAGTTCTTC. Variable domain in full (rest from reference TRBV9 and TRBJ2-1): DSGVTQTPKHLITATGQRVTLRCSPRSGDLSVYWYQQSLDQGLQFLIQYYNGEERAKGNILERFSAQQFPDLHSELNLSSLELGDSALYFCASQGTATEQFFGPGTRLTVL.

In this sample, this clone turned up once. The rearrangement links TRBV7-7 to TRBJ2-1; 11 bases line up with TRBD2. The V segment lost 1 base and the J segment 6 bases; nucleotides outside the gene matches: 5. CDR1 SSHAT and CDR2 FNYEAQ come from the germline V gene (reference sequence). The CDR3 covers 16 residues. In DNA form, the CDR3 reads TGTGCCAGCAGCTTAGTAGCGGGGGGGACTTCCAATGAGCAGTTCTTC. It is translated as CASSLVAGGTSNEQFF.

This clone was observed a handful of times. Other DNA sequences in this sample translate to the same CDR3. The chain employs TRBV6-5 and TRBJ2-5, with 7 bases lining up with TRBD1. The V segment lost 6 bases and the J segment 1 base; nucleotides outside the gene matches: 5. The germline CDR1 and CDR2 sequences are MNHEY and SVGAGI. The CDR3 sequence is 14 residues long. CDR3 in amino acids: CASSRRDSQETQYF. The CDR3 DNA follows: TGTGCCAGCAGCCGCCGGGACAGCCAAGAGACCCAGTACTTC.

The chain recombines TRBV7-8 with TRBJ2-1; the D gene is possibly TRBD2 (5 bases). Trimming left V 5 bases short and J 4 bases short, with 18 bases between. The CDR3 consists of 16 residues. CDR1 is SGHVS, CDR2 FQNEAQ, per germline. The CDR3 DNA reads as TGTGCCAGCAGCCTCCTGGAGGCCGCCAGATACAATGAGCAGTTCTTC. This sequence encodes CASSLLEAARYNEQFF.